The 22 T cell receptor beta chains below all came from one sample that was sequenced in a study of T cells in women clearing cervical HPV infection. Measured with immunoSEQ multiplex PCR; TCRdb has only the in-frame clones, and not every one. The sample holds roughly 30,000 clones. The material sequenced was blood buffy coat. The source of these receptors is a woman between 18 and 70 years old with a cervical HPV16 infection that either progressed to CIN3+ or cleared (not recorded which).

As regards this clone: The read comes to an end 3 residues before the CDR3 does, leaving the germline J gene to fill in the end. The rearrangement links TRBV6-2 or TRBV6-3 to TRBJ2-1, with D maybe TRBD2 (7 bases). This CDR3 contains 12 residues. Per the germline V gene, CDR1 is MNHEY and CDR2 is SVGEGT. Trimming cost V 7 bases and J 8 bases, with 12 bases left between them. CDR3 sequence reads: CASTQGRDEQFF. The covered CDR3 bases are TGTGCCAGCACCCAGGGGAGGGATGAG.

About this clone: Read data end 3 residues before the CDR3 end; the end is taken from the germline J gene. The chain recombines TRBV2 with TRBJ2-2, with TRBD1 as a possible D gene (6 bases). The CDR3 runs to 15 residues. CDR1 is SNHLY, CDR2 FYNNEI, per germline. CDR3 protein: CASSGARGGANVLFF. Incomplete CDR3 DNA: TGTGCCAGCAGTGGGGCCAGGGGTGGGGCCAACGTG.

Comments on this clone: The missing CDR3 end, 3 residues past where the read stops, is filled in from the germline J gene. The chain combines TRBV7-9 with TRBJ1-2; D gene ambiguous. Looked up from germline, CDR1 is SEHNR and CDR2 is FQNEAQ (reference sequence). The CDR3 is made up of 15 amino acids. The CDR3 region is CASSLKPGLGDTYTF. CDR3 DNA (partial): TGTGCCAGCAGCTTAAAGCCAGGACTGGGAGATACC.

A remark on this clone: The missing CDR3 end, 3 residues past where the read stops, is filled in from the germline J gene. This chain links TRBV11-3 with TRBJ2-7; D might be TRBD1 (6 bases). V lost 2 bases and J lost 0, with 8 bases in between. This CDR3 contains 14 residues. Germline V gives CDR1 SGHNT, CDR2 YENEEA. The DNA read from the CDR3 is TGTGCCAGCAGCTTAACAGGGAGCTCCTACGAG. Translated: CASSLTGSSYE. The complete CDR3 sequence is CASSLTGSSYEQYF.

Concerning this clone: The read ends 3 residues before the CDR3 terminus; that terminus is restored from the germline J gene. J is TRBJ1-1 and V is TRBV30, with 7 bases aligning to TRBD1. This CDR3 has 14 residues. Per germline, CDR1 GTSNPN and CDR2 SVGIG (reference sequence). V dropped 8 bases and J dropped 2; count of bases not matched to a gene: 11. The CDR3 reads CAGDRDQINTEAFF. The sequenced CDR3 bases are TGTGCCGGAGACAGGGACCAAATTAACACTGAA.

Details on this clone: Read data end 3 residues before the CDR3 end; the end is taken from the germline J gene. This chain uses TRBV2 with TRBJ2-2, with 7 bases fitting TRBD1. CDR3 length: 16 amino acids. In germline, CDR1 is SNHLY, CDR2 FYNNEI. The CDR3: CASSPTGLSGANVLFF. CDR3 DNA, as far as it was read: TGTGCCAGCAGTCCGACAGGGCTCTCTGGGGCCAACGTG.

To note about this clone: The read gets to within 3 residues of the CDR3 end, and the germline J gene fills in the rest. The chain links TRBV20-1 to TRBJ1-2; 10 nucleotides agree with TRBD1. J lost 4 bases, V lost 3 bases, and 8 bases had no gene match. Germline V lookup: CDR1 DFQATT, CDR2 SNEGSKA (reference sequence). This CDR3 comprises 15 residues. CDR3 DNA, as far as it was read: TGCAGTGCTAGGGGACAGGGGATGGATCCCTATGGC. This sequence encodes CSARGQGMDPYG. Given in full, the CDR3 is CSARGQGMDPYGYTF.

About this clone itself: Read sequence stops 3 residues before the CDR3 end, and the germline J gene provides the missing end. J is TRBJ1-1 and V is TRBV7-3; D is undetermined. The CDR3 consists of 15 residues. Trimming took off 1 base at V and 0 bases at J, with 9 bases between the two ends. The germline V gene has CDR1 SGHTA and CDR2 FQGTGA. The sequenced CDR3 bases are TGTGCCAGCAGCTTAAGCGGAGATATGAACACTGAA. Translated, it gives CASSLSGDMNTE. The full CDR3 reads CASSLSGDMNTEAFF. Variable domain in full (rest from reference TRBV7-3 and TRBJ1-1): GAGVSQTPSNKVTEKGKYVELRCDPISGHTALYWYRQSLGQGPEFLIYFQGTGAADDSGLPNDRFFAVRPEGSVSTLKIQRTERGDSAVYLCASSLSGDMNTEAFFGQGTRLTVV.

The CDR3 reads CASSFGLNTGELFF. The part of the CDR3 DNA that was read is TGTGCCAGCAGCTTCGGACTGAACACCGGGGAG. The V gene is TRBV11-3, the J gene TRBJ2-2; weak D call: TRBD2 (5 bases). The CDR3 end is not reached by the read, which stops 3 residues before it; the germline J gene fills it in. Looked up from germline, CDR1 is SGHNT and CDR2 is YENEEA. CDR3 length equals 14 residues. Between the trimmed V and J ends, which lost 3 bases and 1 base, there was a span of 6 bases.

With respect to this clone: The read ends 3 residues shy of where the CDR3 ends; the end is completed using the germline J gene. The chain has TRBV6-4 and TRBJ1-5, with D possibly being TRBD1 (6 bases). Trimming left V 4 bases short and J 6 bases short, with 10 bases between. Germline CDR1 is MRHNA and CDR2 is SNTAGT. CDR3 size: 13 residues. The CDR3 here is CASSAGEGQPQHF. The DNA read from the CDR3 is TGTGCCAGCAGTGCAGGGGAAGGTCAGCCC.

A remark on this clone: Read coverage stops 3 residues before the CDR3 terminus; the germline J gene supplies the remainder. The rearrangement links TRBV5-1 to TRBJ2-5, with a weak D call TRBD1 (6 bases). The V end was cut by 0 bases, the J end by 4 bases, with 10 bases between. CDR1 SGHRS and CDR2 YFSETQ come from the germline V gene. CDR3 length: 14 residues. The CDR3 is CASSLAGTLETQYF. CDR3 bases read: TGCGCCAGCAGCTTGGCCGGGACACTAGAGACC.

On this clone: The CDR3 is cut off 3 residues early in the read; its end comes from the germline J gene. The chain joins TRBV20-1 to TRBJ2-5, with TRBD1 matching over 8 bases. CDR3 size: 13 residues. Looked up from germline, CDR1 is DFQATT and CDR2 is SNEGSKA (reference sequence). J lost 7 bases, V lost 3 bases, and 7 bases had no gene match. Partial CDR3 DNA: TGCAGTGCTAGCCAGCAGGGGGCTGGGACC. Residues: CSASQQGAGT. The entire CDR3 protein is CSASQQGAGTQYF.

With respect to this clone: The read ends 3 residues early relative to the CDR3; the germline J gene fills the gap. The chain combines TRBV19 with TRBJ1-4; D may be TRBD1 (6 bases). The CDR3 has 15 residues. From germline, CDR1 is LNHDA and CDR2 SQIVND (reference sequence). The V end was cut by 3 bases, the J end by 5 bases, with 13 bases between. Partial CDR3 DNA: TGTGCCAGTAGTATCCGGACAGTGAGGAATGAAAAA. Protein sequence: CASSIRTVRNEK. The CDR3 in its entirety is CASSIRTVRNEKLFF.

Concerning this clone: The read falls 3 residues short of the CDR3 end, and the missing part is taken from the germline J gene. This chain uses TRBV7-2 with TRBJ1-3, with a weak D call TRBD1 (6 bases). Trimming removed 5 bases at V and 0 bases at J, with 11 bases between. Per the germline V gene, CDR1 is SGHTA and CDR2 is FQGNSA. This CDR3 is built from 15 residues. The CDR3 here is CASSLWTASGNTIYF. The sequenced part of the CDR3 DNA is TGTGCCAGCAGCCTATGGACAGCCTCTGGAAACACC.

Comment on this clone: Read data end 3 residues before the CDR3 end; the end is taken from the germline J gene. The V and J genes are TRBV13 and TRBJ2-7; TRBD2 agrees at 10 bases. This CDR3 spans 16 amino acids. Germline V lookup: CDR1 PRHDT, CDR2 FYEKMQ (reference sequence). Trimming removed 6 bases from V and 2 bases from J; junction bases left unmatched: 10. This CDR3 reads CASREGKGLATYEQYF. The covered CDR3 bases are TGTGCCAGCAGGGAGGGCAAGGGACTAGCGACCTACGAG. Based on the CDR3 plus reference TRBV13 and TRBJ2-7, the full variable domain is AAGVIQSPRHLIKEKRETATLKCYPIPRHDTVYWYQQGPGQDPQFLISFYEKMQSDKGSIPDRFSAQQFSDYHSELNMSSLELGDSALYFCASREGKGLATYEQYFGPGTRLTVT.

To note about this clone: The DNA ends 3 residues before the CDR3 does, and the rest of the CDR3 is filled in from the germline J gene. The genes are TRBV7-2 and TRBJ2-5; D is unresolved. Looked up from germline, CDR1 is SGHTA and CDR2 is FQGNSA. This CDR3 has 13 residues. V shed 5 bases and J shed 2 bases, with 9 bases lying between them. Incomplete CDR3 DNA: TGTGCCAGCAGCCCCACCCGGCAAGAGACC. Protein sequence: CASSPTRQET. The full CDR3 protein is CASSPTRQETQYF.

CDR3 DNA, as far as it was read: TGTGCCAGCAGCCCCCGACAGGGCGGCACCGGGGAG. This encodes CASSPRQGGTGE. The entire CDR3 reads CASSPRQGGTGELFF. The chain combines TRBV11-2 with TRBJ2-2, with 7 nucleotides matching TRBD1. The CDR3 goes on 3 residues after the read ends, and that part is filled in from the germline J gene. CDR1 and CDR2 (germline): SGHAT, FQNNGV. The CDR3 covers 15 residues. Trimming at V came to 5 bases and at J to 4 bases, leaving 7 bases not matched to a gene.

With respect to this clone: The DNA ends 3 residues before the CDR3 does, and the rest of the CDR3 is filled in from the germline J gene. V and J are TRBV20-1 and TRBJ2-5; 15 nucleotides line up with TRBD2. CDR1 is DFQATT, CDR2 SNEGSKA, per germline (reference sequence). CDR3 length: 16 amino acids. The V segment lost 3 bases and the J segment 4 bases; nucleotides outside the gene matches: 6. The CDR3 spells CSARDPGLAGGETQYF. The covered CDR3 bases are TGCAGTGCTAGGGACCCGGGACTAGCGGGAGGAGAGACC.

The CDR3 loop reads CASSLGQGRGNEQFF. The sequenced part of the CDR3 DNA is TGTGCCAGCAGCTTAGGACAGGGCAGAGGCAATGAG. The chain uses TRBV7-9 and TRBJ2-1; the match to TRBD1 covers 7 bases. Coverage ceases 3 residues before the CDR3 finishes, and the germline J gene fills in the end. The V gene end was trimmed by 1 base and the J gene end by 6 bases; junction bases not matched to a gene: 6. Germline V gene lookup returns CDR1 SEHNR and CDR2 FQNEAQ (reference sequence). The CDR3 has 15 residues. The full variable domain, in which reference TRBV7-9 and TRBJ2-1 provide the parts outside the CDR3, is DTGVSQNPRHKITKRGQNVTFRCDPISEHNRLYWYRQTLGQGPEFLTYFQNEAQLEKSRLLSDRFSAERPKGSFSTLEIQRTEQGDSAMYLCASSLGQGRGNEQFFGPGTRLTVL.

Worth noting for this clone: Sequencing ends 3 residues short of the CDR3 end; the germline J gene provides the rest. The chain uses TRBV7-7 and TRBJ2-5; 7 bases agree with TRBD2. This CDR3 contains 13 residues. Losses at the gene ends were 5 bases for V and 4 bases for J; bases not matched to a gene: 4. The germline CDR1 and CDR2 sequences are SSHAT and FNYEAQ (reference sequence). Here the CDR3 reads CASSPTGGETQYF. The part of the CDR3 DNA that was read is TGTGCCAGCAGCCCCACGGGGGGAGAGACC.

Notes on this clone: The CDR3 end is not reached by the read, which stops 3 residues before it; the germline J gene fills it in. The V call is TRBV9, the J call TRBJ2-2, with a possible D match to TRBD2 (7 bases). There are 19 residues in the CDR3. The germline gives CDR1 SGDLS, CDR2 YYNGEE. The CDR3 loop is CASSGGGQNPEGTNEKLFF. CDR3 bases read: TGTGCCAGCAGCGGGGGGGGGCAGAACCCCGAAGGGACTAATGAAAAG.

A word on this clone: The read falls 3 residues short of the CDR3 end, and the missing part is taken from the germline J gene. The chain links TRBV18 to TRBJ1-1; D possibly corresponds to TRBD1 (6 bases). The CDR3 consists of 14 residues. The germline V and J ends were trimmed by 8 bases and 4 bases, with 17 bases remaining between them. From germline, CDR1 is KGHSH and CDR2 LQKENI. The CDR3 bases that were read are TGTGCCAGCCAAAACAACAGGGAGGGCACTGAA. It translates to CASQNNREGTE. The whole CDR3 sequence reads CASQNNREGTEAFF.